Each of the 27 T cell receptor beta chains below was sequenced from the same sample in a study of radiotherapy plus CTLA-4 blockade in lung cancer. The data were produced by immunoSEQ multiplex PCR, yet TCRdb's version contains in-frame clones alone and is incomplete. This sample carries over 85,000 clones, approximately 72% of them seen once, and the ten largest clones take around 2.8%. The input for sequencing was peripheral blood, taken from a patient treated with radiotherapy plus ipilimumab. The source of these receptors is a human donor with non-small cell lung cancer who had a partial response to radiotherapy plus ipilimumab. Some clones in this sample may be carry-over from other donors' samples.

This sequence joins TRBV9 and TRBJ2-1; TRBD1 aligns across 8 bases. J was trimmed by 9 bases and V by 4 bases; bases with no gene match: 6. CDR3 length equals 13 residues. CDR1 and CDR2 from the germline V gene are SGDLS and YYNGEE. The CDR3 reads CASSTQGATEQFF. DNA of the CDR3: TGTGCCAGCAGCACCCAGGGGGCGACTGAGCAGTTCTTC.

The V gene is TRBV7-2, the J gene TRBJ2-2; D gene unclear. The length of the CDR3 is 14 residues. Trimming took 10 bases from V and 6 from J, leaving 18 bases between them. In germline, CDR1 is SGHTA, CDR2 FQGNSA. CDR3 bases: TGTGCCACCTCCTCGATCCCTGTAGCCGGGGAGCTGTTTTTT. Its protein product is CATSSIPVAGELFF. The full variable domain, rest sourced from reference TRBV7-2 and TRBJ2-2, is GAGVSQSPSNKVTEKGKDVELRCDPISGHTALYWYRQSLGQGLEFLIYFQGNSAPDKSGLPSDRFSAERTGGSVSTLTIQRTQQEDSAVYLCATSSIPVAGELFFGEGSRLTVL.

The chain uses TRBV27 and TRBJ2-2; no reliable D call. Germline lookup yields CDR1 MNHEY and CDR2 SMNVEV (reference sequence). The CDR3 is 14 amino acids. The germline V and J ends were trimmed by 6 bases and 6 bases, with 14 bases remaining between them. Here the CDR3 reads CASSRAAQPGELFF. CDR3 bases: TGTGCCAGCAGCCGCGCGGCCCAGCCCGGGGAGCTGTTTTTT.

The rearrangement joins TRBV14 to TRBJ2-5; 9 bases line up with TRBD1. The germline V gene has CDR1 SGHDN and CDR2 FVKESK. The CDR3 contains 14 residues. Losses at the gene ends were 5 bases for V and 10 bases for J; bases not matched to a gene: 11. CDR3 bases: TGTGCCAGCAGCTCGGACAGGGGCTGGGAGGTCCAGTACTTC. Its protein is CASSSDRGWEVQYF.

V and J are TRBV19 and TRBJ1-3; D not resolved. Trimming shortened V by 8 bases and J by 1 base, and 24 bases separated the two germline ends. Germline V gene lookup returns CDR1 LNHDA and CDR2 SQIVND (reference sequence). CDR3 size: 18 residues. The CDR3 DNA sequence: TGTGCCAGTCAGGTGAAGGGTGCCGGGATGTATTCTGGAAACACCATATATTTT. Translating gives CASQVKGAGMYSGNTIYF.

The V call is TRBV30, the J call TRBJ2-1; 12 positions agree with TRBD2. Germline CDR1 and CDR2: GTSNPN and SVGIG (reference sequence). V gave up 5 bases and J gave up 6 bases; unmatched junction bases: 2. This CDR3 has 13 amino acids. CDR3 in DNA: TGTGCCTGGGGACTAGCGGGGATCAATGAGCAGTTCTTC. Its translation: CAWGLAGINEQFF.

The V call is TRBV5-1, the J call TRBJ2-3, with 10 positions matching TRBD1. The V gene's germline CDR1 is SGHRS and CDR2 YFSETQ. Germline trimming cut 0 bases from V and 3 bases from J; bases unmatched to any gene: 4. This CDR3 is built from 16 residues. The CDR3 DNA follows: TGCGCCAGCAGCTTGGAGCCGGGACAGGGGACAGATACGCAGTATTTT. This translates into CASSLEPGQGTDTQYF.

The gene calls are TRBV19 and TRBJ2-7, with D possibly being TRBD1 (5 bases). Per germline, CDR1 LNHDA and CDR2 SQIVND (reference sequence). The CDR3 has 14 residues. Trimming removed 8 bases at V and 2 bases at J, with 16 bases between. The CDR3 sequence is CASSPRAPAYEQYF. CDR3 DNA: TGTGCCAGTTCACCCAGGGCCCCCGCCTACGAGCAGTACTTC.

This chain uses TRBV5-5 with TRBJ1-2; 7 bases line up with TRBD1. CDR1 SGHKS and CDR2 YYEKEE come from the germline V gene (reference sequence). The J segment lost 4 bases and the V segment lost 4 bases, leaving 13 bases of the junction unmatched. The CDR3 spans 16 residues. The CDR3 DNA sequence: TGTGCCAGCAGCATGACAGGGAAGGAACGGGGCTATGGCTACACCTTC. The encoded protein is CASSMTGKERGYGYTF.

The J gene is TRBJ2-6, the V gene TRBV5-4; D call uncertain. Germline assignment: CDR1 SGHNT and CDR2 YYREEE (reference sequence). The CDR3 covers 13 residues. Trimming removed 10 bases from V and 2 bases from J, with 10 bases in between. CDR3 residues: CAGSSTGANVLTF. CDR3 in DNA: TGTGCCGGTAGCAGTACTGGGGCCAACGTCCTGACTTTC.

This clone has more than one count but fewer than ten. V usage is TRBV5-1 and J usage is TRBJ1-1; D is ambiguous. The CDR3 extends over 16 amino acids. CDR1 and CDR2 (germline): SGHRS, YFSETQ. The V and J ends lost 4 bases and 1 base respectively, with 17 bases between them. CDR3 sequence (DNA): TGCGCCAGCAGCCCACTTCCGGCGGGCGGGAACACTGAAGCTTTCTTT. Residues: CASSPLPAGGNTEAFF.

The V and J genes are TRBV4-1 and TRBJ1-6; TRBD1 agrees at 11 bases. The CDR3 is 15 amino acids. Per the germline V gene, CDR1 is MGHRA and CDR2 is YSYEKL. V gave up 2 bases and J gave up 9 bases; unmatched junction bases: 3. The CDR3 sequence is CASSQWDRGISPLHF. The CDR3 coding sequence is TGCGCCAGCAGCCAATGGGACAGGGGGATTTCACCCCTCCACTTT.

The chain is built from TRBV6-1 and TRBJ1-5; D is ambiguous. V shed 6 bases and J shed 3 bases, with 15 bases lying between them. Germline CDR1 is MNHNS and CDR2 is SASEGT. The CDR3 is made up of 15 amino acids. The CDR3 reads CASRENYGNNQPQHF. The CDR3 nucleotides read TGTGCCAGCAGGGAGAATTACGGGAACAATCAGCCCCAGCATTTT.

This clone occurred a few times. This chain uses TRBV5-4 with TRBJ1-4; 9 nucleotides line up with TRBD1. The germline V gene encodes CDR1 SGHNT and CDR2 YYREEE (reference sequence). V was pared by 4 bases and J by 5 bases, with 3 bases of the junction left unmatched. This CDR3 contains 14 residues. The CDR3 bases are TGTGCCAGCAGCACAGGACAGGGGAATGAAAAACTGTTTTTT. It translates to CASSTGQGNEKLFF.

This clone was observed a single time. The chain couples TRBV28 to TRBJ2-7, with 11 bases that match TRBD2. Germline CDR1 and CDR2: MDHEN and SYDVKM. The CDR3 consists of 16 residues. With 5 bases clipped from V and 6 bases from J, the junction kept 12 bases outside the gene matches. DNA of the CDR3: TGTGCCAGCAGTCCGCCAGGCACTAGCGGGAGAATCGAGCAGTACTTC. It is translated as CASSPPGTSGRIEQYF.

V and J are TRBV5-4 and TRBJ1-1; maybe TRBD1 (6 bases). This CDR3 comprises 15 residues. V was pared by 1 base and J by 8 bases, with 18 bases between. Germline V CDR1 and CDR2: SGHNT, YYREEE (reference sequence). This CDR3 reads CASSLFGGDTQEAFF. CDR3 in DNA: TGTGCCAGCAGCTTGTTTGGGGGGGACACACAAGAAGCTTTCTTT.

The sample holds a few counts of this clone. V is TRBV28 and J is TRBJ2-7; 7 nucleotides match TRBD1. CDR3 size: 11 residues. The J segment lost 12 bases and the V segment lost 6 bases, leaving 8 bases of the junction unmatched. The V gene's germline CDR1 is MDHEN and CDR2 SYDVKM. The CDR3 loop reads CASSEGQAGYF. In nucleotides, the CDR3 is TGTGCCAGCAGCGAAGGACAGGCAGGGTACTTC.

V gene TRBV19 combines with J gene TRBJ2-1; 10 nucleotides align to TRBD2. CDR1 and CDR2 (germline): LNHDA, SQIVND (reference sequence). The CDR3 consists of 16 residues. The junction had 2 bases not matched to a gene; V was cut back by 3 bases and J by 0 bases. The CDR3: CASSMLAGVSYNEQFF. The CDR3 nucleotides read TGTGCCAGTAGTATGCTAGCGGGAGTCTCCTACAATGAGCAGTTCTTC.

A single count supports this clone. This chain's CDR3 is CASSQDSRGYSNQPQHF. The CDR3 bases are TGTGCCAGCAGCCAAGATAGCAGGGGCTATAGCAATCAGCCCCAGCATTTT. The rearrangement joins TRBV4-2 to TRBJ1-5; a possible D gene is TRBD1 (6 bases). Germline lookup yields CDR1 LGHNA and CDR2 YNFKEQ. The V and J ends lost 0 bases and 0 bases respectively, with 12 bases between them. The CDR3 has 17 amino acids.

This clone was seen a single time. The CDR3 nucleotides read TGTGCCAGCAGCCCGTTGACAGGGAACTATGGCTACACCTTC. Translation: CASSPLTGNYGYTF. The J gene is TRBJ1-2, the V gene TRBV4-2; 7 nucleotides match TRBD1. The CDR3 is 14 residues long. Germline CDR1 LGHNA, CDR2 YNFKEQ. The J segment lost 2 bases and the V segment lost 4 bases, leaving 4 bases of the junction unmatched.

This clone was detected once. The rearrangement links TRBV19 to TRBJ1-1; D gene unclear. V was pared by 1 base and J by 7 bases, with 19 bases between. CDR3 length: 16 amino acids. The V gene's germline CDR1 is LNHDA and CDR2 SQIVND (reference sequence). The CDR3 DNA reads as TGTGCCAGTAGTATAGGCGAGAGGACTGTTAACCGTGAAGCTTTCTTT. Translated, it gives CASSIGERTVNREAFF.

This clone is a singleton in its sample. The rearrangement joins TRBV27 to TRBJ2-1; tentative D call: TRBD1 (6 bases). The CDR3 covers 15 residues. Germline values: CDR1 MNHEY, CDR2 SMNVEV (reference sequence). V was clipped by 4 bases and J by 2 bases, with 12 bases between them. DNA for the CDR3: TGTGCCAGCAGTTCACAGGGTTCCACCTACAATGAGCAGTTCTTC. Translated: CASSSQGSTYNEQFF.

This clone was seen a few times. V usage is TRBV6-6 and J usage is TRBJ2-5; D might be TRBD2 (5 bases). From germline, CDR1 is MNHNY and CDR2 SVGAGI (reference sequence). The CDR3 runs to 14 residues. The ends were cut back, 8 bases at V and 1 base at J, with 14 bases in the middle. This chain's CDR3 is CASGGRAAQETQYF. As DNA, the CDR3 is TGTGCCAGCGGAGGCAGAGCCGCCCAAGAGACCCAGTACTTC.

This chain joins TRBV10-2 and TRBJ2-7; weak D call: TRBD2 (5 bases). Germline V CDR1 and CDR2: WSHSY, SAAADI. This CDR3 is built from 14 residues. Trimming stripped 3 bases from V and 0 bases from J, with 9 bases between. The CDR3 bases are TGCGCCAGCAGTGATTTAGGGAGCTCCTACGAGCAGTACTTC. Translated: CASSDLGSSYEQYF.

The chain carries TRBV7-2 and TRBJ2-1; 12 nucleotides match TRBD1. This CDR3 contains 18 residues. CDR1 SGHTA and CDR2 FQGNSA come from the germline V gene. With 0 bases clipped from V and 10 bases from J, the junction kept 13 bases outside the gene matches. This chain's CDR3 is CASSLAGDRGPVKREQFF. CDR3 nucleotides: TGTGCCAGCAGCTTAGCGGGGGACAGGGGGCCGGTTAAACGGGAGCAGTTCTTC.

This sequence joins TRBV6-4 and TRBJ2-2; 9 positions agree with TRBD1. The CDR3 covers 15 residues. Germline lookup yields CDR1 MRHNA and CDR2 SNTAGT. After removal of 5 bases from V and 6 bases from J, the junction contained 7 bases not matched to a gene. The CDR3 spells CASSLEQGASGELFF. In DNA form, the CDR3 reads TGTGCCAGCAGTCTGGAACAGGGGGCGTCCGGGGAGCTGTTTTTT.

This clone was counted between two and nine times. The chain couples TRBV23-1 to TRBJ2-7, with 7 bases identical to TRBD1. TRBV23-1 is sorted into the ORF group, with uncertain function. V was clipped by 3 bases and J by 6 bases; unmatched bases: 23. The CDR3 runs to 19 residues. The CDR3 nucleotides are TGCGCCAGCAGTCACCCGGAGGAAGGCAGGGGGAAGAGGCGTTGCGAGCAGTACTTC. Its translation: CASSHPEEGRGKRRCEQYF.